Each of the 17 T cell receptor beta chains below was sequenced from the same sample in a study of shared clonotypes between healthy human individuals. This table comes from immunoSEQ multiplex PCR, and its TCRdb copy is limited to in-frame clones, with some not included. The table records over a million clones, roughly 97% of them present only once. The sample was naive CD4+ T cells sorted from blood. Noted subset: CD45RA+ positively selected. These receptors were taken from a young man in good health.

This sequence joins TRBV7-2 and TRBJ2-7, with D maybe TRBD2 (6 bases). From germline, CDR1 is SGHTA and CDR2 FQGNSA. There are 15 residues in the CDR3. Trimming left V 3 bases short and J 4 bases short, with 16 bases between. CDR3 sequence reads: CASSFHSGGPYEQYF. CDR3 nucleotide sequence: TGTGCCAGCAGCTTTCATAGCGGAGGACCGTACGAGCAGTACTTC.

The rearrangement joins TRBV4-2 to TRBJ2-7; 7 nucleotides line up with TRBD1. The J segment lost 9 bases and the V segment lost 0 bases, leaving 20 bases of the junction unmatched. Germline CDR1 is LGHNA and CDR2 is YNFKEQ. This CDR3 is built from 18 residues. The CDR3 DNA follows: TGTGCCAGCAGCCAAGAGATAGGGGACAGCCATTACTTAACGCGGCAGTACTTC. Amino acids: CASSQEIGDSHYLTRQYF.

The rearrangement joins TRBV5-1 to TRBJ2-1; 11 nucleotides align to TRBD1. The germline V gene encodes CDR1 SGHRS and CDR2 YFSETQ. V lost 2 bases and J lost 6; bases outside the gene matches: 16. This CDR3 comprises 19 residues. The DNA for the CDR3 is TGCGCCAGCAGCTTTTGGCGGAGCGGACAGGGGGCGGGAGCCAATGAGCAGTTCTTC. Protein sequence: CASSFWRSGQGAGANEQFF.

The chain couples TRBV6-1 to TRBJ2-6; D is uncertain. Germline V gene lookup returns CDR1 MNHNS and CDR2 SASEGT. The CDR3 is 14 residues long. V was clipped by 8 bases and J by 1 base, with 9 bases between them. The CDR3: CASGSWSGANVLTF. CDR3 DNA: TGTGCCAGCGGCAGTTGGTCTGGGGCCAACGTCCTGACTTTC.

To note about this clone: The same CDR3 also results from other DNA sequences found in this sample. The V and J genes are TRBV6-6 and TRBJ2-7; D is unclear. V was shortened by 5 bases and J by 2 bases, with 4 bases between the two germline ends. The CDR3 runs to 11 residues. Germline CDR1 is MNHNY and CDR2 is SVGAGI (reference sequence). The CDR3 DNA sequence: TGTGCCAGCAGTGGGACCTACGAGCAGTACTTC. The encoded protein is CASSGTYEQYF.

A remark on this clone: Other DNA variants within this sample encode the same CDR3. The rearrangement joins TRBV9 to TRBJ2-1; D is undetermined. V dropped 0 bases and J dropped 0 bases, with 4 bases sitting between them. This CDR3 is built from 14 residues. CDR1 SGDLS and CDR2 YYNGEE come from the germline V gene. The CDR3 sequence is CASSVVDSYNEQFF. The CDR3 DNA is TGTGCCAGCAGCGTAGTGGACTCCTACAATGAGCAGTTCTTC. The full variable domain, with the rest looked up from reference TRBV9 and TRBJ2-1, is DSGVTQTPKHLITATGQRVTLRCSPRSGDLSVYWYQQSLDQGLQFLIQYYNGEERAKGNILERFSAQQFPDLHSELNLSSLELGDSALYFCASSVVDSYNEQFFGPGTRLTVL.

V is TRBV19 and J is TRBJ2-1; 10 nucleotides line up with TRBD2. Germline V gene data show CDR1 as LNHDA and CDR2 as SQIVND (reference sequence). The CDR3 covers 16 residues. The V and J ends lost 5 bases and 4 bases, in that order; junction bases with no gene match: 8. CDR3: CASSLVGLAAYNEQFF. DNA of the CDR3: TGTGCCAGTAGTCTCGTCGGACTAGCGGCTTACAATGAGCAGTTCTTC.

V usage is TRBV6-5 and J usage is TRBJ1-4; 7 nucleotides agree with TRBD1. V trimming: 0 bases; J trimming: 4 bases; junction bases outside the gene matches: 5. CDR1 and CDR2 (germline): MNHEY, SVGAGI. The length of the CDR3 is 16 residues. CDR3 sequence: CASSYSRAGGNEKLFF. CDR3 nucleotides: TGTGCCAGCAGTTACTCAAGGGCAGGGGGTAATGAAAAACTGTTTTTT.

The genes are TRBV7-9 and TRBJ2-7; 7 nucleotides align to TRBD2. With 6 bases clipped from V and 2 bases from J, the junction kept 10 bases outside the gene matches. Germline V lookup: CDR1 SEHNR, CDR2 FQNEAQ (reference sequence). This CDR3 has 15 amino acids. CDR3 in amino acids: CASRPRLAEPYEQYF. CDR3 DNA sequence: TGTGCCAGCAGGCCCCGGCTAGCGGAGCCCTACGAGCAGTACTTC.

The chain carries TRBV10-1 and TRBJ1-2; TRBD1 matches at 11 bases. Trimming cost V 9 bases and J 4 bases; bases outside gene matches: 4. Germline V gives CDR1 WNHNN, CDR2 SYGVQD (reference sequence). CDR3 length equals 13 residues. In nucleotides, the CDR3 is TGCGCCAGTTGGACAGGGGGCCTCTATGGCTACACCTTC. This encodes CASWTGGLYGYTF.

The rearrangement uses TRBV4-2 and TRBJ2-1; D ambiguous. V lost 4 bases and J 2 bases, leaving 12 bases between the germline ends. In germline, CDR1 is LGHNA, CDR2 YNFKEQ. The CDR3 spans 15 residues. The CDR3 protein is CASSPAVGPYNEQFF. Here the CDR3 DNA reads TGTGCCAGCAGCCCCGCTGTAGGCCCCTACAATGAGCAGTTCTTC.

The chain is built from TRBV18 and TRBJ2-6; possibly TRBD1 for D (6 bases). V was shortened by 1 base and J by 0 bases, with 13 bases between the two germline ends. This CDR3 is built from 18 residues. CDR1 KGHSH and CDR2 LQKENI come from the germline V gene. Here the CDR3 DNA reads TGTGCCAGCTCACCACTTCAGGGACAAAGCTCTGGGGCCAACGTCCTGACTTTC. Its protein is CASSPLQGQSSGANVLTF.

The chain links TRBV28 to TRBJ2-5; 8 bases agree with TRBD2. Germline lookup yields CDR1 MDHEN and CDR2 SYDVKM. J gave up 5 bases and V 4 bases, and 9 bases lay outside the gene matches. This CDR3 contains 15 residues. The CDR3 DNA is TGTGCCAGCAGTTCATCGGGAGGGCCTTTGGAGACCCAGTACTTC. Translation: CASSSSGGPLETQYF.

The chain employs TRBV27 and TRBJ2-3; perhaps TRBD1 as D (6 bases). The length of the CDR3 is 12 residues. The V and J ends lost 4 bases and 8 bases respectively, with 10 bases between them. Germline CDR1 reads MNHEY; CDR2 reads SMNVEV (reference sequence). The DNA for the CDR3 is TGTGCCAGCAGTTCCTCAGGGGCTACGCAGTATTTT. Residues: CASSSSGATQYF.

The chain has TRBV19 and TRBJ2-3; TRBD2 matches at 10 bases. CDR1 is LNHDA, CDR2 SQIVND, per germline (reference sequence). Unmatched junction bases numbered 6, after V lost 5 bases and J lost 4 bases. The CDR3 spans 15 residues. The CDR3 region is CASSRLAGDADTQYF. CDR3 DNA: TGTGCCAGTAGTCGGCTAGCGGGAGATGCAGATACGCAGTATTTT.

This clone has just one count. This chain connects TRBV18 to TRBJ2-7; D ambiguous. V was clipped by 0 bases and J by 6 bases, with 12 bases between them. Germline V gene data show CDR1 as KGHSH and CDR2 as LQKENI. CDR3 length: 14 residues. The CDR3 bases are TGTGCCAGCTCACCACCGTCAAGGATCAGCGAGCAGTACTTC. Its translation is CASSPPSRISEQYF.

The chain has TRBV28 and TRBJ2-7; maybe TRBD2 (5 bases). With 5 bases removed from V and 4 bases from J, the gap between germline ends came to 18 bases. The CDR3 is made up of 15 amino acids. Per the germline V gene, CDR1 is MDHEN and CDR2 is SYDVKM. The CDR3 loop reads CASSLPTSRDYEQYF. The CDR3 DNA follows: TGTGCCAGCAGTCTTCCCACAAGCCGGGATTACGAGCAGTACTTC.